This T cell receptor (beta chain) was sequenced during a study of CD8 T cells in ankylosing spondylitis. The study's findings and limits: Ankylosing spondylitis blood appeared to be characterized by a TCR beta motif of fewer than ten highly homologous variants.

MiXCR was run by TCRdb on the 5' RACE reads, yielding one entry per CDR3 protein. In the table there are some 270,000 distinct CDR3 sequences, more than 15% of which are singletons. This clonotype has just a few counts. Antigen unknown. The CDR3 totals 15 residues. Trimming removed 6 bases from V and 2 bases from J, with 13 bases in between. This TCR came from a male donor with ankylosing spondylitis or in good health (not recorded which). The sequencing sample was made of blood, either unsorted or a sorted T cell fraction (not recorded which). The V call is TRBV12-3 or TRBV12-4, the J call TRBJ2-2; weak D call: TRBD2 (6 bases). The CDR3 loop reads CASSPAGRNTGELFF. CDR3 nucleotide sequence: TGTGCCAGCAGCCCTGCGGGGAGAAACACCGGGGAGCTGTTTTTT.